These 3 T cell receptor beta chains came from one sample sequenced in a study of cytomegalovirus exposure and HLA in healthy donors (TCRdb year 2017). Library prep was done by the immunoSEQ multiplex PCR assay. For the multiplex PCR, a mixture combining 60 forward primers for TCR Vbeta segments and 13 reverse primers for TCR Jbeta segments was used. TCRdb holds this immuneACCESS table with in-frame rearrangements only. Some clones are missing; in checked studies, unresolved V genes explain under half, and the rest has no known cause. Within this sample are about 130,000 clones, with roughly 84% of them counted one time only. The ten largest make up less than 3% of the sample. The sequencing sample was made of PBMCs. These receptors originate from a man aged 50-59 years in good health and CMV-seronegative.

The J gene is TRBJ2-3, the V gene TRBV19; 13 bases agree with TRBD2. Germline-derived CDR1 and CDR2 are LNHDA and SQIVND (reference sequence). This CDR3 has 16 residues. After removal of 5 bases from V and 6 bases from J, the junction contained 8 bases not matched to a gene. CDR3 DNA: TGTGCCAGTAGTTTTGGGACTAGCGGGGAGTTGGATACGCAGTATTTT. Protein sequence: CASSFGTSGELDTQYF. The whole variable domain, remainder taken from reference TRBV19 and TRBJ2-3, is DGGITQSPKYLFRKEGQNVTLSCEQNLNHDAMYWYRQDPGQGLRLIYYSQIVNDFQKGDIAEGYSVSREKKESFPLTVTSAQKNPTAFYLCASSFGTSGELDTQYFGPGTRLTVL.

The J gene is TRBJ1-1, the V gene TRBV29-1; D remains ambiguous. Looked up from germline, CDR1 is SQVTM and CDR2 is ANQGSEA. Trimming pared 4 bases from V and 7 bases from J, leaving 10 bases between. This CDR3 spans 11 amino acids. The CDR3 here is CSVGRDDEAFF. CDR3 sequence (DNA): TGCAGCGTTGGGAGGGATGATGAAGCTTTCTTT.

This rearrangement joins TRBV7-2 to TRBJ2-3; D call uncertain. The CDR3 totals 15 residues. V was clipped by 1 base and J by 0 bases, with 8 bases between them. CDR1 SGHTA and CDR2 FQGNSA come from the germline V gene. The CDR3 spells CASSLDRASTDTQYF. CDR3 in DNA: TGTGCCAGCAGCTTAGACCGAGCTAGCACAGATACGCAGTATTTT.